Listed below are T cell receptor beta chains from one sample, sequenced in a study of identical twins. TCRdb called the 5' RACE reads again in MiXCR, with one record for every CDR3 protein. The data show 1,800,000 or so distinct CDR3 sequences, with 32% seen just once and less than 0.35% held by the top ten. Sequencing used cord blood. Receptor source: a newborn girl in good health. Each CDR3 is given with its conserved first and last residue. A D gene is named only where the DNA matches it firmly. Part of the rows lack a size; the others show once, few, many or a class for expanded clones.

V	J	size	D	CDR3	DNA
TRBV3-1	TRBJ1-6	NA	NA	CASSQVTSGTAPLHF	TGTGCCAGCAGCCAAGTCACCAGTGGTACCGCACCCCTCCACTTT
TRBV28	TRBJ2-1	NA	NA	CASSRVTYEQFF	TGTGCCAGCAGCAGGGTTACCTACGAGCAGTTCTTC
TRBV6-1	TRBJ2-1	NA	TRBD2	CASHRLAGSSYEQFF	TGTGCCAGCCACCGACTAGCGGGGTCCTCCTACGAGCAGTTCTTC
TRBV4-1	TRBJ1-3	NA	NA	CASSQWSSGDTIYF	TGCGCCAGCAGCCAATGGAGCTCTGGAGACACCATATATTTT
TRBV20-1	TRBJ1-1	few	NA	CSARGASGENTEAFF	TGCAGTGCTAGAGGGGCAAGCGGAGAGAACACTGAAGCTTTCTTT
TRBV2	TRBJ2-5	few	NA	CASRVDSLPQETQYF	TGTGCCAGCAGAGTCGACAGTCTACCGCAAGAGACCCAGTACTTC
TRBV13	TRBJ1-1	few	TRBD1	CASSRDSAEAFF	TGTGCCAGCAGTCGGGACAGCGCTGAAGCTTTCTTT
TRBV7-8	TRBJ2-4	few	NA	CASSPEGGRDKNIQYF	TGTGCCAGCAGCCCTGAGGGGGGGCGAGACAAAAACATTCAGTACTTC
TRBV10-3	TRBJ2-7	many	NA	CAISDSEDNYEQYF	TGTGCCATCAGTGATAGTGAGGATAATTACGAGCAGTACTTC
TRBV29-1	TRBJ1-5	NA	NA	CSVVGTPNQPQHF	TGCAGCGTTGTGGGGACCCCTAATCAGCCCCAGCATTTT
TRBV3-1	TRBJ1-6	few	TRBD1	CASSQTTGGYNSPLHF	TGTGCCAGCAGCCAGACTACAGGGGGCTATAATTCACCCCTCCACTTT
TRBV7-9	TRBJ2-7	few	NA	CASSKTSSGAYEQYF	TGTGCCAGCAGCAAAACCTCTAGTGGGGCCTACGAGCAGTACTTC
TRBV7-9	TRBJ2-7	NA	TRBD2	CASSSLAGALYNEQYF	TGTGCCAGCAGCTCCTTAGCGGGGGCCCTCTACAATGAGCAGTACTTC
TRBV9	TRBJ2-1	few	TRBD2	CASSGLAGGLYNEQFF	TGTGCCAGCAGCGGACTAGCGGGGGGGCTATACAATGAGCAGTTCTTC
TRBV12-3/TRBV12-4	TRBJ2-1	few	TRBD2	CASSLRDYRYNEQFF	TGTGCCAGCAGTCTCCGGGACTACCGCTACAATGAGCAGTTCTTC
TRBV7-8	TRBJ1-4	NA	NA	CASSARQRATNEKLFF	TGTGCCAGCAGCGCCAGACAGCGAGCAACTAATGAAAAACTGTTTTTT
TRBV5-1	TRBJ1-1	NA	NA	CASSFEGGRFNTEAFF	TGCGCCAGCAGCTTTGAAGGGGGGCGGTTTAACACTGAAGCTTTCTTT
TRBV29-1	TRBJ1-3	NA	TRBD1	CSVDQQGRSGNTIYF	TGCAGCGTAGACCAACAGGGGCGCTCTGGAAACACCATATATTTT
TRBV5-1	TRBJ2-5	few	NA	CASSLILRGPYQETQYF	TGCGCCAGCAGCTTGATACTTCGGGGGCCATACCAAGAGACCCAGTACTTC
TRBV12-3/TRBV12-4	TRBJ2-3	NA	NA	CASRHTDTQYF	TGTGCCAGCCGACACACAGATACGCAGTATTTT
TRBV11-1	TRBJ2-3	NA	NA	CASSLGWGYLRTDTQYF	TGTGCCAGCAGCTTAGGATGGGGGTACCTTCGCACAGATACGCAGTATTTT
TRBV20-1	TRBJ2-1	NA	TRBD2	CSARDYLGDYEQFF	TGCAGTGCTAGAGACTACCTTGGGGACTACGAGCAGTTCTTC
TRBV12-3/TRBV12-4	TRBJ2-7	many	TRBD1	CASSYRTGPYEQYF	TGTGCCAGCAGTTACCGGACAGGGCCCTACGAGCAGTACTTC
TRBV2	TRBJ1-2	once	NA	CASSKQRVQGDGYTF	TGTGCCAGCAGTAAACAGAGGGTCCAGGGCGATGGCTACACCTTC
TRBV28	TRBJ2-7	few	NA	CASRIDSSYEQYF	TGTGCCAGCAGAATAGACAGCTCCTACGAGCAGTACTTC
TRBV2	TRBJ2-3	NA	NA	CASRTYRGDTQYF	TGTGCCAGCCGGACATATAGGGGAGATACGCAGTATTTT
TRBV20-1	TRBJ1-2	few	NA	CSARDYAGYGYTF	TGCAGTGCTAGAGATTACGCCGGCTATGGCTACACCTTC
TRBV27	TRBJ2-7	few	TRBD2	CASSPTTSGIHSYEQYF	TGTGCCAGCAGTCCTACGACTAGCGGGATACACTCCTACGAGCAGTACTTC
TRBV20-1	TRBJ2-3	few	NA	CSAADNTDTQYF	TGCAGTGCTGCTGACAACACAGATACGCAGTATTTT